These 25 T cell receptor beta chains originate from one sample sequenced in a study of blood T cell repertoires in COVID-19. Sequencing was performed with immunoSEQ multiplex PCR; in TCRdb, only in-frame clones are kept and a portion is missing. The profile shows some 150,000 clones, about 85% of them singletons. The sequenced material came from peripheral blood. The receptors stem from a woman between 70 and 85 years old with acute or convalescent COVID-19.

V gene TRBV6-2 or TRBV6-3 combines with J gene TRBJ2-7; the match to TRBD2 covers 7 bases. V shed 5 bases, J shed 4 bases, and the junction held 5 bases outside the gene matches. The CDR3 is 13 residues long. The germline V gene encodes CDR1 MNHEY and CDR2 SVGEGT. CDR3 sequence reads: CASSPGGWYEQYV. As DNA, the CDR3 is TGTGCCAGCAGTCCCGGGGGGTGGTACGAGCAGTACGTC.

The chain combines TRBV6-2 or TRBV6-3 with TRBJ1-1; the match to TRBD1 covers 7 bases. The length of the CDR3 is 15 residues. V lost 6 bases, J lost 0 bases, and 7 bases stayed unmatched. Germline V gene sequence: CDR1 MNHEY, CDR2 SVGEGT. The CDR3 sequence: CASSRRGTVNTEAFF. CDR3 coding DNA: TGTGCCAGCAGCCGTCGAGGGACAGTGAACACTGAAGCTTTCTTT.

The V gene is TRBV19, the J gene TRBJ2-2, with a possible D match to TRBD2 (7 bases). The germline V and J ends were trimmed by 6 bases and 2 bases, with 16 bases remaining between them. Germline CDR1 reads LNHDA; CDR2 reads SQIVND (reference sequence). This CDR3 region has 16 residues. CDR3 amino acids: CASSGTGGLNTGELFF. The CDR3 DNA reads as TGTGCCAGTAGCGGGACGGGGGGCTTAAACACCGGGGAGCTGTTTTTT.

CDR3 in DNA: TGTGCCGCGCGGCAGGGGCCACCCAACACTGAAGCTTTCTTT. Translating it yields CAARQGPPNTEAFF. J is TRBJ1-1 and V is TRBV19; D is possibly TRBD1 (6 bases). The CDR3 is 14 residues long. CDR1 is LNHDA, CDR2 SQIVND, per germline (reference sequence). With 11 bases removed from V and 2 bases from J, the gap between germline ends came to 18 bases.

The chain couples TRBV10-2 to TRBJ2-5; the D gene is possibly TRBD1 (5 bases). The CDR3 has 17 amino acids. Trimming pared 0 bases from V and 2 bases from J, leaving 16 bases between. Germline CDR1 and CDR2: WSHSY and SAAADI. CDR3 loop: CASSESKSKGLQETQYF. In nucleotides, the CDR3 is TGCGCCAGCAGTGAGTCAAAATCCAAGGGGCTTCAAGAGACCCAGTACTTC.

CDR3 bases: TGTGCACAGGGGGCCTTGGAGACCCAGTACTTC. This codes for CAQGALETQYF. The V gene is TRBV30, the J gene TRBJ2-5, with TRBD1 identical over 9 bases. The V gene's germline CDR1 is GTSNPN and CDR2 SVGIG (reference sequence). The length of the CDR3 is 11 residues.

V and J are TRBV3-1 (or the pseudogene TRBV3-2) and TRBJ2-2, with 8 nucleotides matching TRBD1. The CDR3 extends over 18 amino acids. With V trimmed by 6 bases and J by 4 bases, 16 bases remained unmatched. CDR1 is LGHDT and CDR2 is YNNKEL in the germline V gene (reference sequence). CDR3 nucleotide sequence: TGTGCCAGCAGTAATGGACAGGGCAGTTTGGGCCCCACCGGGGAGCTGTTTTTT. Its protein product is CASSNGQGSLGPTGELFF.

The chain carries TRBV4-1 and TRBJ2-2; D is possibly TRBD2 (5 bases). Germline CDR1 reads MGHRA; CDR2 reads YSYEKL. CDR3 length: 14 amino acids. Trimming shortened V by 4 bases and J by 4 bases, and 10 bases separated the two germline ends. The CDR3 region is CASSRLGGTGELFF. CDR3 sequence (DNA): TGCGCCAGCAGCCGCTTAGGAGGCACCGGGGAGCTGTTTTTT.

J is TRBJ1-3 and V is TRBV7-9, with a possible D match to TRBD1 (6 bases). V dropped 4 bases and J dropped 5 bases, with 15 bases sitting between them. The CDR3 spans 15 residues. Germline loops: CDR1 SEHNR, CDR2 FQNEAQ (reference sequence). The DNA of the CDR3 is TGTGCCAGCAGCTCAAAAGGGCAGGGGAGAAACACCATATATTTT. This codes for CASSSKGQGRNTIYF.

The V and J genes are TRBV4-1 and TRBJ1-6; D not resolved. CDR3 length: 18 residues. Germline CDR1 and CDR2: MGHRA and YSYEKL. V was shortened by 0 bases and J by 0 bases, with 12 bases between the two germline ends. This chain's CDR3 is CASSQEGQAVSYNSPLHF. The CDR3 nucleotides read TGCGCCAGCAGCCAAGAGGGCCAGGCCGTCTCCTATAATTCACCCCTCCACTTT.

The chain links TRBV3-1 (or the pseudogene TRBV3-2) to TRBJ1-2, with D possibly matching TRBD1 (6 bases). This CDR3 spans 15 amino acids. CDR1 and CDR2 from the germline V gene are LGHDT and YNNKEL (reference sequence). Trimming removed 2 bases at V and 2 bases at J, with 12 bases between. This CDR3 reads CASSQRSGGNYGYTF. The CDR3 DNA is TGTGCCAGCAGCCAAAGGTCGGGGGGCAACTATGGCTACACCTTC.

The sample holds a few counts of this clone. This rearrangement joins TRBV2 to TRBJ1-1, with unresolved D. The CDR3 contains 13 residues. The V end lost 3 bases, the J end lost 3 bases, and 8 bases lay between the germline ends. The V gene's germline CDR1 is SNHLY and CDR2 FYNNEI. The CDR3 DNA follows: TGTGCCAGCAGTGATTCCATAGACACTGAAGCTTTCTTT. This codes for CASSDSIDTEAFF.

V and J are TRBV7-6 and TRBJ1-1; 11 bases line up with TRBD1. Trimming at V came to 5 bases and at J to 3 bases, leaving 5 bases not matched to a gene. This CDR3 spans 15 amino acids. Germline V gene sequence: CDR1 SGHVS, CDR2 FNYEAQ. CDR3: CASSLGQGAYTEAFF. CDR3 sequence (DNA): TGTGCCAGCAGCCTAGGACAGGGGGCTTACACTGAAGCTTTCTTT.

The table lists this clone with a count of one. This rearrangement joins TRBV19 to TRBJ1-1, with 9 bases identical to TRBD1. In germline, CDR1 is LNHDA, CDR2 SQIVND (reference sequence). V lost 10 bases, J lost 5 bases, and 14 bases stayed unmatched. CDR3 length equals 15 residues. CDR3: CATRIPGQGLTEAFF. Written as DNA, the CDR3 is TGTGCCACACGAATCCCGGGACAGGGATTGACTGAAGCTTTCTTT.

The J gene is TRBJ2-6, the V gene TRBV6-5, with 7 bases that match TRBD2. The germline V gene encodes CDR1 MNHEY and CDR2 SVGAGI. V gave up 7 bases and J gave up 2 bases; unmatched junction bases: 5. The CDR3 totals 15 residues. CDR3 coding DNA: TGTGCCAGCATCCCGGGGAGGGCTGGGGCCAACGTCCTGACTTTC. As protein: CASIPGRAGANVLTF.

The chain is built from TRBV21-1 and TRBJ1-4; the table calls TRBD1, which could not be checked here. TRBV21-1 is reported as a pseudogene. This CDR3 has 17 amino acids. The CDR3 sequence: CASSKIHDGTGEGKLFF. The CDR3 DNA is TGTGCCAGCAGCAAAATTCATGATGGGACAGGGGAGGGAAAACTGTTTTTT.

This chain links TRBV15 with TRBJ2-7, with 9 bases matching TRBD1. The CDR3 spans 15 residues. CDR1 is LNHNV, CDR2 YYDKDF, per germline (reference sequence). Unmatched junction bases numbered 5, after V lost 0 bases and J lost 5 bases. The CDR3 loop is CATSRDQQGAHEQYF. DNA of the CDR3: TGTGCCACCAGCAGAGATCAACAGGGGGCCCACGAGCAGTACTTC.

The rearrangement links TRBV3-1 (or the pseudogene TRBV3-2) to TRBJ1-3, with a possible D match to TRBD1 (5 bases). Per germline, CDR1 LGHDT and CDR2 YNNKEL (reference sequence). Trimming cost V 1 base and J 4 bases, with 11 bases left between them. The CDR3 spans 15 residues. The CDR3 DNA reads as TGTGCCAGCAGCCAAGCGGCAGGGCAAGGAAACACCATATATTTT. This encodes CASSQAAGQGNTIYF.

The J gene is TRBJ2-2, the V gene TRBV4-1; D not resolved. The CDR3 extends over 17 amino acids. V lost 0 bases, J lost 0 bases, and 11 bases lay in between. CDR1 MGHRA and CDR2 YSYEKL come from the germline V gene. As DNA, the CDR3 is TGCGCCAGCAGCCAAGATTCGCAGGCTACGAACACCGGGGAGCTGTTTTTT. It codes for CASSQDSQATNTGELFF.

The genes are TRBV5-1 and TRBJ1-2; 9 bases map to TRBD1. V dropped 4 bases and J dropped 3; count of bases not matched to a gene: 10. This CDR3 comprises 16 residues. Germline loops: CDR1 SGHRS, CDR2 YFSETQ. CDR3 bases: TGCGCCAGCAGCGCGTCGGACAGGGGTCGGTACTATGGCTACACCTTC. This translates into CASSASDRGRYYGYTF.

V and J are TRBV6-6 and TRBJ2-7; 8 positions agree with TRBD2. The CDR3 has 15 amino acids. The J segment lost 0 bases and the V segment lost 5 bases, leaving 6 bases of the junction unmatched. CDR1 and CDR2 from the germline V gene are MNHNY and SVGAGI (reference sequence). The CDR3 bases are TGTGCCAGCAGTGACGGGACTAGGGGCTCCTACGAGCAGTACTTC. This encodes CASSDGTRGSYEQYF.

The V and J genes are TRBV5-1 and TRBJ2-1, with 7 nucleotides matching TRBD1. Trimming took 4 bases from V and 0 from J; bases not matched to a gene: 7. CDR1 and CDR2 from the germline V gene are SGHRS and YFSETQ. This CDR3 region has 16 residues. The CDR3 bases are TGCGCCAGCAGCGAAAGGGGGCTCACCTCCTACAATGAGCAGTTCTTC. It specifies CASSERGLTSYNEQFF.

V and J are TRBV4-1 and TRBJ1-1, with D possibly being TRBD1 (6 bases). Trimming shortened V by 4 bases and J by 1 base, and 16 bases separated the two germline ends. This CDR3 comprises 16 residues. In germline, CDR1 is MGHRA, CDR2 YSYEKL. CDR3 sequence: CASSLPKGQRNTEAFF. The CDR3 bases are TGCGCCAGCAGCCTGCCAAAAGGACAGAGGAACACTGAAGCTTTCTTT.

This clone has just a few counts. The chain uses TRBV28 and TRBJ1-2; 7 nucleotides line up with TRBD1. There are 13 residues in the CDR3. V dropped 10 bases and J dropped 5; count of bases not matched to a gene: 10. CDR1 is MDHEN and CDR2 is SYDVKM in the germline V gene. CDR3 bases: TGTGCCACCAACAGGGGTAACATTTATGGCTACACCTTC. This codes for CATNRGNIYGYTF.

V usage is TRBV7-8 and J usage is TRBJ1-5; TRBD1 matches 7 bases. The V and J ends lost 4 bases and 4 bases, in that order; junction bases with no gene match: 4. Germline lookup yields CDR1 SGHVS and CDR2 FQNEAQ. The CDR3 runs to 14 residues. For the CDR3, the DNA is TGTGCCAGCAGCTCCGACAGGGCGAATCAGCCCCAGCATTTT. This translates into CASSSDRANQPQHF.